This T cell receptor beta chain was identified in a study of blood T cell repertoires in COVID-19. As for the study in general: Material from acute and convalescent COVID-19 was sourced from the United States, Italy and Spain. PBMCs, B-cell-depleted T cells, or T cells provided the cDNA or gDNA that made up the material.

The germline V gene encodes CDR1 LNHDA and CDR2 SQIVND (reference sequence). The junction had 12 bases not matched to a gene; V was cut back by 5 bases and J by 5 bases. The CDR3 covers 16 residues. Assay used: immunoSEQ multiplex PCR; TCRdb lists only in-frame clones, some missing. Here the sample spans around 120,000 clones, about 78% being singletons. The rearrangement uses TRBV19 and TRBJ2-7; TRBD1 aligns across 10 bases. The clonotype originates from a man aged 70-80 years with acute or convalescent COVID-19. Source material: peripheral blood. The CDR3 region is CASSVLPGQGRNEQYF. In DNA, the CDR3 is TGTGCCAGTAGTGTCCTACCGGGACAGGGGAGGAACGAGCAGTACTTC.